These 15 T cell receptor beta chains share one sample of origin, sequenced in a study of tumor-infiltrating lymphocytes in oesophageal squamous cell carcinoma (dated by TCRdb to the mid-2010s). Library method: PCR. The instrument given in TCRdb is Illumina HiSeq 2000. In-frame beta chains were kept once TCRdb had trimmed the public reads at Q25 with fastp and called clones with MiXCR. CDR3 protein sequences are deduplicated, and each keeps its most common genes and DNA. The sample contains under 20,000 distinct CDR3 sequences, roughly half of them found a single time. The top ten constitute about a quarter of the sample. Input material: esophageal tumor tissue. These receptor sequences come from a male donor with esophageal squamous cell carcinoma.

In regard to this clonotype: The conserved closing phenylalanine or tryptophan is absent in this CDR3, likely reflecting a read error. The DNA is left out, because the CDR3 cannot be placed on it with certainty; the CDR3 is given as TCRdb lists it. V gene TRBV7-2 combines with J gene TRBJ2-6; the table's D call, TRBD2, was not checked against the DNA. CDR1 SGHTA and CDR2 FQGNSA come from the germline V gene. Counting both end residues, the CDR3 totals 18 amino acids. CDR3 sequence: CASSLGLAGGLDEQFFGA.

The table lists this clonotype with a few counts. The genes are TRBV7-3 and TRBJ2-1; 11 positions agree with TRBD2. CDR3 length: 16 residues. Germline CDR1 and CDR2: SGHTA and FQGTGA. The V segment lost 5 bases and the J segment 4 bases; nucleotides outside the gene matches: 7. CDR3 DNA: TGTGCCAGCAGCAATAGCGGGGGGGCTACTTACAATGAGCAGTTCTTC. It translates to CASSNSGGATYNEQFF. Full variable domain (missing parts from reference TRBV7-3 and TRBJ2-1): GAGVSQTPSNKVTEKGKYVELRCDPISGHTALYWYRQSLGQGPEFLIYFQGTGAADDSGLPNDRFFAVRPEGSVSTLKIQRTERGDSAVYLCASSNSGGATYNEQFFGPGTRLTVL.

The gene calls are TRBV10-2 and TRBJ1-2; 9 nucleotides line up with TRBD1. Trimming removed 3 bases from V and 3 bases from J; junction bases left unmatched: 8. This CDR3 spans 16 amino acids. Germline V gives CDR1 WSHSY, CDR2 SAAADI. CDR3 bases: TGCGCCAGCAGTGAACGACCGACAGGGGGATACTATGGCTACACCTTC. Translating gives CASSERPTGGYYGYTF.

V and J are TRBV7-2 and TRBJ2-1, with 7 bases lining up with TRBD1. The J call may be in error: the DNA end matches TRBJ2-7 better. The CDR3 has 15 residues. CDR1 is SGHTA, CDR2 FQGNSA, per germline. CDR3 sequence: CASSPTDRRWDEQYF. CDR3 nucleotides: TGTGCCAGCAGCCCGACGGACAGGAGGTGGGACGAGCAGTACTTC.

The V gene is TRBV7-3, the J gene TRBJ2-5; 11 bases agree with TRBD2. There are 14 residues in the CDR3. CDR1 SGHTA and CDR2 FQGTGA come from the germline V gene. Trimming removed 5 bases from V and 11 bases from J; junction bases left unmatched: 10. The CDR3 nucleotides read TGTGCCAGCAGCCCGACTAGCGGGGCCAATGAGCAGTACTTC. Encoded protein: CASSPTSGANEQYF.

With respect to this clonotype: No conserved phenylalanine or tryptophan ends this CDR3, so it is likely a read error. The DNA is omitted, as the CDR3 cannot be located on it reliably, and the CDR3 follows TCRdb's listing. CDR3 protein: CASSFGPIPLGYTFGS. This chain joins TRBV11-1 and TRBJ2-3. From its first to its last residue, the CDR3 has 16 amino acids. The V gene's germline CDR1 is SGHAT and CDR2 FQDESV (reference sequence).

This clonotype was detected a few times. The chain carries TRBV5-4 and TRBJ2-7; 10 positions agree with TRBD1. The DNA matches TRBJ2-1 better at its end, which makes the J call doubtful. The CDR3 length is 15 residues. Germline V gene lookup returns CDR1 SGHNT and CDR2 YYREEE (reference sequence). As DNA, the CDR3 is TGTGCCAGCACCTCGACAGGGGGCAGAGACAATGAGCAGTTCTTC. Translation gives CASTSTGGRDNEQFF.

This clonotype was detected once. The chain has TRBV5-1 and TRBJ1-1; D not certain. The V end was cut by 6 bases, the J end by 0 bases, with 12 bases between. CDR3 length equals 14 residues. CDR1 and CDR2 (germline): SGHRS, YFSETQ. CDR3 coding DNA: TGCGCCAGCAATTTGAACAGCTTGAACACTGAAGCTTTCTTT. This encodes CASNLNSLNTEAFF.

In this sample, this clonotype turned up a few times. This sequence joins TRBV7-6 and TRBJ2-7; the D is unclear. The DNA end is more similar to TRBJ2-1, so the J call may be wrong. This CDR3 comprises 15 residues. Germline CDR1 and CDR2: SGHVS and FNYEAQ. Here the CDR3 reads CASSLAWGYDNEQFF. In nucleotides, the CDR3 is TGTGCCAGCAGCTTAGCGTGGGGTTACGACAATGAGCAGTTCTTC.

This clonotype was counted at least ten times. The rearrangement joins TRBV12-3 or TRBV12-4 to TRBJ2-1; weak D call: TRBD2 (5 bases). This CDR3 is built from 13 residues. Between the trimmed V and J ends, which lost 0 bases and 10 bases, there was a span of 10 bases. The CDR3 protein is CASSLAVRREQFF. Written as DNA, the CDR3 is TGTGCCAGCAGTTTAGCAGTTCGGAGGGAGCAGTTCTTC.

The chain recombines TRBV10-3 with TRBJ2-5, with D perhaps matching TRBD1 (6 bases). Germline values: CDR1 ENHRY, CDR2 SYGVKD. V lost 4 bases to trimming and J lost 11 bases, with 11 bases between them. This CDR3 is built from 11 residues. The CDR3 region is CAISAAGEQYF. The CDR3 DNA is TGTGCCATCAGTGCGGCAGGGGAGCAGTACTTC.

This clonotype is labeled as medium-sized. J is TRBJ2-1 and V is TRBV28, with 7 bases fitting TRBD2. The CDR3 is 11 amino acids. J lost 14 bases, V lost 5 bases, and 6 bases had no gene match. In germline, CDR1 is MDHEN, CDR2 SYDVKM. DNA of the CDR3: TGTGCCAGCAGTACCCGGGGGAGGGAGTTCTTC. Residues: CASSTRGREFF. Together with reference TRBV28 and TRBJ2-1, the CDR3 gives the full variable domain: DVKVTQSSRYLVKRTGEKVFLECVQDMDHENMFWYRQDPGLGLRLIYFSYDVKMKEKGDIPEGYSVSREKKERFSLILESASTNQTSMYLCASSTRGREFFGPGTRLTVL.

The V gene is TRBV7-8, the J gene TRBJ2-7, with D unresolved. V gave up 5 bases and J gave up 2 bases, with 13 bases separating them. Germline V gene sequence: CDR1 SGHVS, CDR2 FQNEAQ. The CDR3 covers 14 residues. Here the CDR3 reads CASSPEDEAYEQYF. CDR3 DNA sequence: TGTGCCAGCAGCCCCGAGGACGAGGCCTACGAGCAGTACTTC.

The chain is built from TRBV20-1 and TRBJ1-1; no reliable D call. V dropped 1 base and J dropped 1 base, with 7 bases sitting between them. Germline V CDR1 and CDR2: DFQATT, SNEGSKA (reference sequence). This CDR3 is built from 13 residues. The DNA for the CDR3 is TGCAGTGCTAGAGTGGCGGGGAACACTGAAGCTTTCTTT. Translating gives CSARVAGNTEAFF.

This chain uses TRBV6-1 with TRBJ1-2; D call uncertain. The length of the CDR3 is 15 residues. Germline V gene sequence: CDR1 MNHNS, CDR2 SASEGT. V was trimmed by 5 bases and J by 0 bases, leaving 13 bases between them. The CDR3 sequence: CASSSTDITNYGYTF. CDR3 DNA sequence: TGTGCCAGCAGTTCCACAGATATCACTAACTATGGCTACACCTTC.